Sequencing of this T cell receptor (beta chain) was carried out in a study of cytomegalovirus exposure and HLA in healthy donors. Study findings and constraints: The study assumed roughly uniform donor sequencing depth for presence/absence analyses.

On this clone itself: What it binds is not known.

The CDR3 contains 13 residues. V was shortened by 4 bases and J by 9 bases, with 13 bases between the two germline ends. Looked up from germline, CDR1 is SNHLY and CDR2 is FYNNEI. Healthy bone marrow donors made up the donor group. PCR employed 60 Vbeta and 13 Jbeta primers. Sequencing used immunoSEQ multiplex PCR; TCRdb keeps in-frame clones, though not all of them. Among roughly 150,000 clones listed, around 73% were seen once. Material for sequencing was PBMCs. This chain links TRBV2 with TRBJ2-1, with unresolved D. This TCR was recovered from a male donor in good health and CMV-seronegative. The CDR3 bases are TGTGCCAGCAGTGCGGTCATCAGAGGTGAGCAGTTCTTC. Protein sequence: CASSAVIRGEQFF.